A single sample gave rise to the 29 T cell receptor beta chains below, sequenced in a study of shared clonotypes between healthy human individuals. Produced via immunoSEQ multiplex PCR; TCRdb's table is partial and in-frame only. This sample has about 490,000 clones, with about 72% found just once. Material for sequencing was PBMCs. The source of these receptors is a woman aged 40 to 50 in good health. Some clones in this sample may be carry-over from other donors' samples.

The chain uses TRBV25-1 and TRBJ2-2, with D possibly being TRBD2 (6 bases). Germline V gene sequence: CDR1 MGHDK, CDR2 SYGVNS. The CDR3 has 18 residues. Trimming stripped 0 bases from V and 2 bases from J, with 16 bases between. CDR3: CASSEYSRTTINTGELFF. The CDR3, as DNA: TGTGCCAGCAGTGAATATTCCCGGACTACTATCAACACCGGGGAGCTGTTTTTT. The full variable domain, in which reference TRBV25-1 and TRBJ2-2 provide the parts outside the CDR3, is EADIYQTPRYLVIGTGKKITLECSQTMGHDKMYWYQQDPGMELHLIHYSYGVNSTEKGDLSSESTVSRIRTEHFPLTLESARPSHTSQYLCASSEYSRTTINTGELFFGEGSRLTVL.

V usage is TRBV5-4 and J usage is TRBJ2-7; 7 positions match TRBD2. The CDR3 has 15 amino acids. V was pared by 0 bases and J by 3 bases, with 6 bases of the junction left unmatched. Germline V gene sequence: CDR1 SGHNT, CDR2 YYREEE (reference sequence). This chain's CDR3 is CASSLVPSGVYEQYF. DNA of the CDR3: TGTGCCAGCAGCTTGGTTCCTAGCGGAGTCTACGAGCAGTACTTC.

The rearrangement joins TRBV27 to TRBJ2-7; D ambiguous. The germline V gene has CDR1 MNHEY and CDR2 SMNVEV (reference sequence). CDR3 size: 14 residues. Trimming pared 3 bases from V and 2 bases from J, leaving 11 bases between. DNA for the CDR3: TGTGCCAGCAGTTTCAGTTGGTCGGCCTACGAGCAGTACTTC. Residues: CASSFSWSAYEQYF.

Points on this clone: An end of the junction does not agree with germline; a read error may underlie this. This chain uses TRBV30 with TRBJ1-2; D might be TRBD1 (6 bases). This CDR3 has 15 amino acids. Per germline, CDR1 GTSNPN and CDR2 SVGIG (reference sequence). CDR3 DNA: TGTGCCTGGAGTGATGGGGCACAGGGATTTCATGGTTACACCTTC. This translates into CAWSDGAQGFHGYTF.

The rearrangement links TRBV28 to TRBJ1-6, with D perhaps TRBD1 (6 bases). Germline CDR1 MDHEN, CDR2 SYDVKM. V gave up 5 bases and J gave up 1 base, with 15 bases separating them. This CDR3 comprises 17 residues. The CDR3 sequence is CASSAVGAQSYNSPLHF. The CDR3, as DNA: TGTGCCAGCAGTGCCGTGGGGGCCCAGTCCTATAATTCACCCCTCCACTTT.

This chain links TRBV9 with TRBJ2-3; D remains unclear. Trimming removed 6 bases at V and 0 bases at J, with 20 bases between. The CDR3 is made up of 17 amino acids. Germline CDR1 and CDR2: SGDLS and YYNGEE. CDR3 region: CASTQYQQATSTDTQYF. The DNA for the CDR3 is TGTGCCAGCACCCAGTACCAACAAGCTACTAGCACAGATACGCAGTATTTT.

The genes are TRBV6-5 and TRBJ2-3; D is ambiguous. The CDR3 covers 12 residues. Deletions cut 5 bases from V and 8 bases from J, with 11 bases between. CDR1 is MNHEY and CDR2 is SVGAGI in the germline V gene. CDR3 loop: CASSKPVGTQYF. The DNA of the CDR3 is TGTGCCAGCAGTAAGCCGGTTGGTACGCAGTATTTT.

The gene calls are TRBV11-2 and TRBJ2-1; maybe TRBD2 (5 bases). CDR1 SGHAT and CDR2 FQNNGV come from the germline V gene. Trimming took off 5 bases at V and 8 bases at J, with 16 bases between the two ends. This CDR3 is built from 14 residues. CDR3 protein: CASSPRRYRDEQFF. The CDR3 nucleotides read TGTGCCAGCAGCCCACGGAGGTACCGCGATGAGCAGTTCTTC.

This sequence joins TRBV5-4 and TRBJ2-2, with a possible D match to TRBD2 (6 bases). CDR3 size: 16 residues. Trimming pared 0 bases from V and 5 bases from J, leaving 14 bases between. Germline values: CDR1 SGHNT, CDR2 YYREEE (reference sequence). CDR3 protein: CASSLGWGESTGELFF. CDR3 nucleotide sequence: TGTGCCAGCAGCTTGGGATGGGGGGAGAGTACCGGGGAGCTGTTTTTT.

This clone came up many times. This rearrangement joins TRBV10-3 to TRBJ1-1; D is perhaps TRBD1 (5 bases). Germline values: CDR1 ENHRY, CDR2 SYGVKD. The length of the CDR3 is 12 residues. Trimming removed 6 bases at V and 4 bases at J, with 9 bases between. The CDR3 bases are TGTGCCATCAGACGGGGCAGCACTGAAGCTTTCTTT. This translates into CAIRRGSTEAFF.

The genes are TRBV7-9 and TRBJ2-1; 7 bases fit TRBD2. V shed 0 bases, J shed 7 bases, and the junction held 12 bases outside the gene matches. Germline V gene lookup returns CDR1 SEHNR and CDR2 FQNEAQ (reference sequence). The CDR3 is 17 amino acids. CDR3: CASSLALRWGGINEQFF. DNA for the CDR3: TGTGCCAGCAGCTTAGCGCTTAGGTGGGGAGGGATAAATGAGCAGTTCTTC. Variable domain in full (rest from reference TRBV7-9 and TRBJ2-1): DTGVSQNPRHKITKRGQNVTFRCDPISEHNRLYWYRQTLGQGPEFLTYFQNEAQLEKSRLLSDRFSAERPKGSFSTLEIQRTEQGDSAMYLCASSLALRWGGINEQFFGPGTRLTVL.

V and J are TRBV7-2 and TRBJ2-3, with 9 bases that match TRBD2. CDR3 size: 14 residues. V was clipped by 5 bases and J by 3 bases; unmatched bases: 3. Germline-derived CDR1 and CDR2 are SGHTA and FQGNSA. In DNA, the CDR3 is TGTGCCAGCAGCCCGGGACTAGCAACAGATACGCAGTATTTT. Its protein product is CASSPGLATDTQYF.

The chain recombines TRBV6-1 with TRBJ1-5; D unresolved. Trimming removed 2 bases from V and 0 bases from J, with 11 bases in between. CDR3 length equals 16 residues. Germline CDR1 MNHNS, CDR2 SASEGT. DNA of the CDR3: TGTGCCAGCAGTGAAAGTCCGGGGAATAGCAATCAGCCCCAGCATTTT. Protein product: CASSESPGNSNQPQHF.

The chain recombines TRBV7-2 with TRBJ2-3; D unresolved. V lost 1 base, J lost 6 bases, and 11 bases lay in between. The CDR3 extends over 14 amino acids. CDR1 is SGHTA and CDR2 is FQGNSA in the germline V gene. As DNA, the CDR3 is TGTGCCAGCAGCTTAGGTTTGCCCGCGGATACGCAGTATTTT. Protein sequence: CASSLGLPADTQYF.

As for this clone: A far larger clone lies a single base away; this is likely a read error. The V and J genes are TRBV6-4 and TRBJ2-2; a possible D gene is TRBD2 (5 bases). From germline, CDR1 is MRHNA and CDR2 SNTAGT. The CDR3 runs 14 residues. In DNA form, the CDR3 reads TGTGCCAGCAGCACATCGACTGACACCGGGGAGCCGTTTTTT. It yields the protein CASSTSTDTGEPFF.

The genes are TRBV28 and TRBJ2-5; D possibly uses TRBD1 or TRBD2 (6 bases each). Germline V lookup: CDR1 MDHEN, CDR2 SYDVKM. CDR3 length: 15 residues. V lost 2 bases and J 5 bases, leaving 15 bases between the germline ends. This chain's CDR3 is CASSLGLGGLETQYF. The CDR3, as DNA: TGTGCCAGCAGTTTAGGGTTAGGGGGGTTGGAGACCCAGTACTTC.

With respect to this clone: This sequence is one base from a far larger clone and is likely a read error. The rearrangement joins TRBV19 to TRBJ2-5; possible D gene TRBD1, 6 bases. Germline V gives CDR1 LNHDA, CDR2 SQIVND (reference sequence). The CDR3 consists of 15 residues. V was shortened by 1 base and J by 11 bases, with 20 bases between the two germline ends. CDR3 protein: CASSIGGDTSYGQYF. CDR3 nucleotide sequence: TGTGCCAGTAGTATAGGAGGGGACACTTCCTACGGGCAGTACTTC.

This chain connects TRBV14 to TRBJ2-7; TRBD2 agrees at 14 bases. Trimming took 4 bases from V and 3 from J; bases not matched to a gene: 8. There are 17 residues in the CDR3. Germline CDR1 and CDR2: SGHDN and FVKESK. CDR3 nucleotides: TGTGCCAGCAGCCCACCGGGACTAGCGGGAGCCCTCTACGAGCAGTACTTC. The encoded protein is CASSPPGLAGALYEQYF.

V and J are TRBV2 and TRBJ2-3; TRBD2 is a possible D gene (6 bases). CDR1 and CDR2 from the germline V gene are SNHLY and FYNNEI. This CDR3 contains 14 residues. V was trimmed by 6 bases and J by 0 bases, leaving 10 bases between them. The CDR3, as DNA: TGTGCCAGCAGGGCTAGCGACAGCACAGATACGCAGTATTTT. This translates into CASRASDSTDTQYF.

V is TRBV4-1 and J is TRBJ2-2, with D unresolved. Germline CDR1 MGHRA, CDR2 YSYEKL. Deletions cut 4 bases from V and 5 bases from J, with 5 bases between. CDR3 length: 12 amino acids. The CDR3 coding sequence is TGCGCCAGCAGCCGGGGAACCGGGGAGCTGTTTTTT. Its translation: CASSRGTGELFF.

CDR3 nucleotide sequence: TGTGCCAGCAGCTCAAAGACAGCCGGGGAGCTGTTTTTT. Translated: CASSSKTAGELFF. The rearrangement joins TRBV7-2 to TRBJ2-2; D is perhaps TRBD1 (5 bases). This CDR3 has 13 residues. V lost 4 bases to trimming and J lost 6 bases, with 9 bases between them. Germline CDR1 is SGHTA and CDR2 is FQGNSA.

This chain links TRBV6-6 with TRBJ1-1, with D tentatively TRBD1 (5 bases). V was pared by 3 bases and J by 1 base, with 6 bases between. Germline V gives CDR1 MNHNY, CDR2 SVGAGI (reference sequence). The CDR3 loop spans 13 amino acids. CDR3 nucleotides: TGTGCCAGCAGTTATCAGGGGAACACTGAAGCTTTCTTT. This gives the protein CASSYQGNTEAFF.

The genes are TRBV6-1 and TRBJ2-7, with 10 nucleotides matching TRBD2. V was clipped by 2 bases and J by 2 bases; unmatched bases: 3. The length of the CDR3 is 15 residues. Germline loops: CDR1 MNHNS, CDR2 SASEGT. The CDR3 DNA sequence: TGTGCCAGCAGTGAAAATGGACTAGCGGCCTACGAGCAGTACTTC. The encoded protein is CASSENGLAAYEQYF.

The chain employs TRBV9 and TRBJ2-1, with 11 positions matching TRBD2. The germline gives CDR1 SGDLS, CDR2 YYNGEE. The CDR3 length is 14 residues. J was trimmed by 9 bases and V by 0 bases; bases with no gene match: 2. The DNA for the CDR3 is TGTGCCAGCAGCGTAGGTCTAGCGGGAGGTGAGCAGTTCTTC. Amino acids: CASSVGLAGGEQFF.

V usage is TRBV5-1 and J usage is TRBJ2-2, with TRBD2 as a possible D gene (6 bases). There are 16 residues in the CDR3. CDR1 and CDR2 (germline): SGHRS, YFSETQ. The V end was cut by 3 bases, the J end by 4 bases, with 16 bases between. The CDR3 is CASSSQEGEGTGELFF. The CDR3 nucleotides are TGCGCCAGCAGCTCGCAGGAGGGCGAGGGCACCGGGGAGCTGTTTTTT.

The V and J genes are TRBV9 and TRBJ2-3, with TRBD2 as a possible D gene (5 bases). Germline V gene data show CDR1 as SGDLS and CDR2 as YYNGEE. V lost 4 bases to trimming and J lost 0 bases, with 12 bases between them. This CDR3 region has 15 residues. CDR3 coding DNA: TGTGCCAGCAGCTCGGAGGCGGCTAGCACAGATACGCAGTATTTT. It yields the protein CASSSEAASTDTQYF.

Remarks on this clone: In the same sample, other DNA sequences code for this CDR3. The V call is TRBV5-1, the J call TRBJ1-4, with unresolved D. CDR3 length equals 15 residues. V was cut by 0 bases and J by 2 bases, with 8 bases left in between. Germline V lookup: CDR1 SGHRS, CDR2 YFSETQ. The CDR3 DNA reads as TGCGCCAGCAGCTTGGCAACGGCTACTAATGAAAAACTGTTTTTT. Its translation: CASSLATATNEKLFF. Looking up the rest from reference TRBV5-1 and TRBJ1-4 gives the full variable domain: KAGVTQTPRYLIKTRGQQVTLSCSPISGHRSVSWYQQTPGQGLQFLFEYFSETQRNKGNFPGRFSGRQFSNSRSEMNVSTLELGDSALYLCASSLATATNEKLFFGSGTQLSVL.

The chain couples TRBV29-1 to TRBJ2-1; TRBD2 might be the D (6 bases). V gave up 4 bases and J gave up 2 bases, with 15 bases separating them. CDR3 length equals 15 residues. The V gene's germline CDR1 is SQVTM and CDR2 ANQGSEA. The CDR3, as DNA: TGCAGCGTTGTCCCCGGCGGGGTTACCTACAATGAGCAGTTCTTC. Translated, it gives CSVVPGGVTYNEQFF.

J is TRBJ1-1 and V is TRBV14; TRBD1 matches 8 bases. Per germline, CDR1 SGHDN and CDR2 FVKESK. The CDR3 runs 18 residues. V gave up 0 bases and J gave up 1 base; unmatched junction bases: 10. The CDR3 protein is CASSQDPRTGRPNTEAFF. CDR3 DNA sequence: TGTGCCAGCAGCCAAGATCCCCGGACAGGGAGGCCGAACACTGAAGCTTTCTTT.